This T cell receptor beta chain was captured by sequencing in a study of early T cells in non-severe SARS-CoV-2 infection. Across the study: With bulk RNA from unsorted whole blood as input, sequencing yielded unpaired chains.

Study findings and constraints: Anti-spike CD8 responses were favored by VDJdb matching, which missed private and CD4 specificities.

This clonotype was counted many times. Its antigen is unknown. Unique molecular identifiers were affixed to single, distinct cDNA molecules. MiXCR, applied by TCRdb to the 5' RACE reads, yields one record per CDR3 protein. Seen here are around 67,000 distinct CDR3 sequences, around 12% observed once, and the top ten hold about 1.3%. Germline lookup yields CDR1 MDHEN and CDR2 SYDVKM. The CDR3 sequence is 15 residues long. V gave up 3 bases and J gave up 4 bases; unmatched junction bases: 6. The specimen sequenced was whole blood. The chain joins TRBV28 to TRBJ2-7; TRBD1 matches at 10 bases. This TCR was recovered from an adult who was a healthcare worker with PCR-confirmed SARS-CoV-2 infection or an uninfected control (not recorded which). The CDR3 is CASSFQTGGGYEQYF. CDR3 DNA sequence: TGTGCCAGCAGTTTCCAGACAGGGGGCGGATACGAGCAGTACTTC.